Below are 32 T cell receptor beta chains sequenced from a single sample in a study of T cell responses to AZD1222 COVID-19 vaccine. Sequenced by immunoSEQ multiplex PCR; TCRdb stores in-frame clones only, minus some. The sample has 95,000 to 150,000 clones, just over 90% seen once; the top ten hold 4.5% to 6%. The sequencing here drew on peripheral blood, taken 28 days after the second AZD1222 dose. The receptors come from an adult who received the AZD1222 COVID-19 vaccine.

V and J are TRBV7-2 and TRBJ1-2; 7 bases match TRBD1. Germline V gene sequence: CDR1 SGHTA, CDR2 FQGNSA. V lost 3 bases, J lost 7 bases, and 11 bases stayed unmatched. This CDR3 has 15 amino acids. CDR3 coding DNA: TGTGCCAGCAGCTTTACCGGACAGGAGATCTTTGGCTACACCTTC. This translates into CASSFTGQEIFGYTF.

The CDR3 sequence: CAISGLAGGPDTGELFF. CDR3 DNA: TGTGCCATCAGTGGGCTAGCGGGAGGGCCAGACACCGGGGAGCTGTTTTTT. This chain links TRBV10-3 with TRBJ2-2; TRBD2 agrees at 12 bases. The CDR3 length is 17 residues. The J segment lost 3 bases and the V segment lost 4 bases, leaving 6 bases of the junction unmatched. The germline gives CDR1 ENHRY, CDR2 SYGVKD.

This rearrangement joins TRBV29-1 to TRBJ2-3, with 8 nucleotides matching TRBD2. CDR3 length: 12 residues. Germline values: CDR1 SQVTM, CDR2 ANQGSEA. The V and J ends lost 7 bases and 6 bases, in that order; junction bases with no gene match: 6. Here the CDR3 reads CSAGGSGDTQYF. The CDR3 bases are TGCAGCGCGGGGGGGAGCGGGGATACGCAGTATTTT.

This sequence joins TRBV7-9 and TRBJ1-2; the match to TRBD1 covers 7 bases. This CDR3 contains 16 residues. V dropped 0 bases and J dropped 7; count of bases not matched to a gene: 11. The germline V gene encodes CDR1 SEHNR and CDR2 FQNEAQ (reference sequence). The CDR3 here is CASSLAGTEGGSGYTF. The CDR3 bases are TGTGCCAGCAGCTTAGCTGGGACAGAGGGAGGGAGTGGCTACACCTTC. Drawing the rest from reference TRBV7-9 and TRBJ1-2, the complete variable domain is DTGVSQNPRHKITKRGQNVTFRCDPISEHNRLYWYRQTLGQGPEFLTYFQNEAQLEKSRLLSDRFSAERPKGSFSTLEIQRTEQGDSAMYLCASSLAGTEGGSGYTFGSGTRLTVV.

The chain employs TRBV6-5 and TRBJ1-3; D gene ambiguous. This CDR3 is built from 13 residues. V lost 7 bases to trimming and J lost 4 bases, with 11 bases between them. CDR1 is MNHEY, CDR2 SVGAGI, per germline. In DNA form, the CDR3 reads TGTGCCAGCACCAACGCGGGGGGAAACACCATATATTTT. This gives the protein CASTNAGGNTIYF.

This sequence joins TRBV7-9 and TRBJ2-1; 10 bases agree with TRBD2. CDR1 is SEHNR, CDR2 FQNEAQ, per germline (reference sequence). The CDR3 spans 16 residues. After removal of 5 bases from V and 4 bases from J, the junction contained 8 bases not matched to a gene. DNA of the CDR3: TGTGCCAGCAGCCGGAGCGGGAGGGGGCTTTACAATGAGCAGTTCTTC. Amino acids: CASSRSGRGLYNEQFF.

The genes are TRBV12-1 and TRBJ2-1; TRBD2 is the table's D call, not checked against the DNA. TRBV12-1 is a known pseudogene. The CDR3 contains 17 residues. The CDR3 here is CASSFVSGLSSYNEQFF. The CDR3 region has the DNA TGTGCCAGCAGCTTTGTTTCGGGACTCAGCTCCTACAATGAGCAGTTCTTC.

The DNA for the CDR3 is TGTGCCAGCAGCTATCAGGGGACGCAGTATTTT. Amino acids: CASSYQGTQYF. This chain links TRBV7-9 with TRBJ2-3; tentative D call: TRBD1 (6 bases). This CDR3 has 11 amino acids. Germline CDR1 SEHNR, CDR2 FQNEAQ (reference sequence). The ends were cut back, 4 bases at V and 9 bases at J, with 8 bases in the middle.

V usage is TRBV12-3 or TRBV12-4 and J usage is TRBJ2-7; perhaps TRBD1 as D (6 bases). This CDR3 has 13 residues. Between the trimmed V and J ends, which lost 2 bases and 4 bases, there was a span of 9 bases. CDR3 residues: CASSLNRVYEQYF. CDR3 DNA: TGTGCCAGCAGTTTAAACAGGGTTTACGAGCAGTACTTC.

Here the CDR3 DNA reads TGTGCCAGCAGCCAAGAAGCGGGGCCCACAGATACGCAGTATTTT. Amino acid sequence: CASSQEAGPTDTQYF. The J gene is TRBJ2-3, the V gene TRBV14; 7 nucleotides match TRBD2. This CDR3 contains 15 residues. V shed 0 bases and J 2 bases; nucleotides not matched to a gene: 2. Per germline, CDR1 SGHDN and CDR2 FVKESK.

The chain has TRBV4-1 and TRBJ2-3, with D perhaps matching TRBD2 (7 bases). V was trimmed by 4 bases and J by 6 bases, leaving 17 bases between them. The CDR3 extends over 15 amino acids. Germline-derived CDR1 and CDR2 are MGHRA and YSYEKL. This chain's CDR3 is CASSLAPGGRDTQYF. CDR3 sequence (DNA): TGCGCCAGCAGCCTTGCCCCGGGGGGCCGGGATACGCAGTATTTT.

This chain connects TRBV6-2 or TRBV6-3 to TRBJ2-3; perhaps TRBD2 as D (6 bases). Trimming cost V 2 bases and J 8 bases, with 11 bases left between them. CDR3 length: 13 residues. Germline-derived CDR1 and CDR2 are MNHEY and SVGEGT. The CDR3 protein is CASSYGGTATQYF. CDR3 bases: TGTGCCAGCAGTTACGGGGGGACCGCTACGCAGTATTTT.

The V call is TRBV5-6, the J call TRBJ1-2; D is perhaps TRBD1 (5 bases). In germline, CDR1 is SGHDT, CDR2 YYEEEE. The V end was cut by 6 bases, the J end by 3 bases, with 21 bases between. The CDR3 length is 16 residues. The DNA for the CDR3 is TGTGCCAGCACCCGGGGGGGTCGTAGATCGGACTATGGCTACACCTTC. Protein: CASTRGGRRSDYGYTF. Filled out from reference TRBV5-6 and TRBJ1-2, the complete variable domain reads DAGVTQSPTHLIKTRGQQVTLRCSPKSGHDTVSWYQQALGQGPQFIFQYYEEEERQRGNFPDRFSGHQFPNYSSELNVNALLLGDSALYLCASTRGGRRSDYGYTFGSGTRLTVV.

This sequence joins TRBV4-3 and TRBJ1-3; no definite D call. The CDR3 spans 14 residues. The germline gives CDR1 LGHNA, CDR2 YSLEER. Trimming pared 1 base from V and 4 bases from J, leaving 8 bases between. The CDR3 here is CASSQGNIGNTIYF. In nucleotides, the CDR3 is TGCGCCAGCAGCCAAGGGAATATCGGAAACACCATATATTTT.

The rearrangement uses TRBV10-3 and TRBJ1-5; possibly TRBD1 for D (6 bases). Germline V gives CDR1 ENHRY, CDR2 SYGVKD. There are 17 residues in the CDR3. Trimming shortened V by 0 bases and J by 6 bases, and 18 bases separated the two germline ends. The CDR3, as DNA: TGTGCCATCAGTGAGTCGGGCACAGCGGGAGGGGGTCAGCCCCAGCATTTT. Translation gives CAISESGTAGGGQPQHF.

This clone is a singleton in its sample. The V call is TRBV5-4, the J call TRBJ2-2, with a weak D call TRBD1 (5 bases). CDR3 length equals 13 residues. Germline-derived CDR1 and CDR2 are SGHNT and YYREEE (reference sequence). Trimming took off 4 bases at V and 6 bases at J, with 10 bases between the two ends. CDR3 in DNA: TGTGCCAGCAGCCCACAGGCGGCCGGGGAGCTGTTTTTT. Translation gives CASSPQAAGELFF.

This clone was seen more than once but under ten times. The chain carries TRBV7-2 and TRBJ2-5, with 7 bases that match TRBD2. Germline-derived CDR1 and CDR2 are SGHTA and FQGNSA. This CDR3 is built from 13 residues. The V and J ends lost 2 bases and 5 bases, in that order; junction bases with no gene match: 2. The DNA for the CDR3 is TGTGCCAGCAGCTTAAACGGGGGGGAGACCCAGTACTTC. Amino acid sequence: CASSLNGGETQYF. The full variable domain, completed using reference TRBV7-2 and TRBJ2-5, is GAGVSQSPSNKVTEKGKDVELRCDPISGHTALYWYRQSLGQGLEFLIYFQGNSAPDKSGLPSDRFSAERTGGSVSTLTIQRTQQEDSAVYLCASSLNGGETQYFGPGTRLLVL.

The chain combines TRBV10-3 with TRBJ1-1; D unclear. V shed 6 bases and J shed 1 base, with 9 bases lying between them. The CDR3 is made up of 13 amino acids. Germline lookup yields CDR1 ENHRY and CDR2 SYGVKD. The DNA of the CDR3 is TGTGCCATCAGGGACGTAGGGAACACTGAAGCTTTCTTT. Protein product: CAIRDVGNTEAFF.

V and J are TRBV6-6 and TRBJ2-3; 7 nucleotides match TRBD2. Germline CDR1 and CDR2: MNHNY and SVGAGI (reference sequence). CDR3 length: 14 residues. V trimming: 8 bases; J trimming: 4 bases; junction bases outside the gene matches: 9. The CDR3 DNA reads TGTGCCAGCGGGGAGGGAAGGGGCCCAGATACGCAGTATTTT. Residues: CASGEGRGPDTQYF.

This chain's CDR3 is CASSLAYGGLNEQFF. CDR3 DNA: TGTGCCAGCAGTTTAGCCTACGGGGGCCTTAATGAGCAGTTCTTC. The chain has TRBV28 and TRBJ2-1; possibly TRBD1 or TRBD2 for D (6 bases each). V was cut by 2 bases and J by 7 bases, with 15 bases left in between. Germline V lookup: CDR1 MDHEN, CDR2 SYDVKM. The CDR3 sequence is 15 residues long.

The CDR3 sequence is CAISAAETTNEKLFF. In DNA form, the CDR3 reads TGTGCCATCAGTGCCGCCGAGACAACTAATGAAAAACTGTTTTTT. The gene calls are TRBV10-3 and TRBJ1-4; D is unresolved. V gave up 4 bases and J gave up 0 bases, with 9 bases separating them. The CDR3 has 15 residues. Germline-derived CDR1 and CDR2 are ENHRY and SYGVKD.

This chain connects TRBV6-5 to TRBJ2-3; 8 nucleotides line up with TRBD1. Per germline, CDR1 MNHEY and CDR2 SVGAGI. The V gene end was trimmed by 10 bases and the J gene end by 4 bases; junction bases not matched to a gene: 1. The CDR3 has 11 amino acids. The DNA for the CDR3 is TGTGCCACACAGGGGGCAGATACGCAGTATTTT. It encodes CATQGADTQYF.

This clone is medium-sized (0.01 to 0.1%) by share. The rearrangement uses TRBV21-1 and TRBJ1-2; the tabulated D call, TRBD1, remains unverified against the DNA. TRBV21-1 counts as a pseudogene. This CDR3 comprises 17 residues. CDR3 protein: CASSKGVPHRENYGYTF. The CDR3 nucleotides read TGTGCCAGCAGCAAAGGAGTACCCCACAGGGAGAACTATGGCTACACCTTC.

The chain employs TRBV5-1 and TRBJ1-3, with TRBD1 matching over 7 bases. The junction had 9 bases not matched to a gene; V was cut back by 3 bases and J by 0 bases. This CDR3 is 17 amino acids long. CDR1 is SGHRS and CDR2 is YFSETQ in the germline V gene. The CDR3 loop is CASSSTTGVLSGNTIYF. Written as DNA, the CDR3 is TGCGCCAGCAGCTCAACCACAGGGGTCCTCTCTGGAAACACCATATATTTT.

This chain uses TRBV5-1 with TRBJ2-3; 13 nucleotides line up with TRBD2. Trimming removed 1 base from V and 13 bases from J; junction bases left unmatched: 6. Per germline, CDR1 SGHRS and CDR2 YFSETQ. The CDR3 runs to 14 residues. The CDR3 here is CASSLTSGGALEYF. In DNA, the CDR3 is TGCGCCAGCAGCTTGACTAGCGGGGGGGCATTAGAGTATTTT.

The chain carries TRBV29-1 and TRBJ2-3; 11 positions match TRBD2. Germline-derived CDR1 and CDR2 are SQVTM and ANQGSEA. CDR3 length equals 15 residues. Unmatched junction bases numbered 10, after V lost 7 bases and J lost 4 bases. The CDR3 loop is CSASLAGGFADTQYF. For the CDR3, the DNA is TGCAGCGCCTCTCTAGCGGGAGGTTTTGCAGATACGCAGTATTTT.

This clone was picked up one time. J is TRBJ1-5 and V is TRBV21-1. TRBV21-1 is assigned pseudogene status. The CDR3 loop spans 15 amino acids. The CDR3 coding sequence is TGTGCCAGCAGCAAAGGGAGGGTAGGCCATCAGCCCCAGCATTTT. Translating gives CASSKGRVGHQPQHF.

The chain joins TRBV6-6 to TRBJ1-2; 8 bases agree with TRBD1. This CDR3 spans 17 amino acids. V lost 6 bases to trimming and J lost 1 base; unmatched junction nucleotides: 13. Germline CDR1 is MNHNY and CDR2 is SVGAGI (reference sequence). DNA for the CDR3: TGTGCCAGCAGCCGATACGGGACAGGCGGATTTAACTATGGCTACACCTTC. It encodes CASSRYGTGGFNYGYTF.

The chain combines TRBV5-4 with TRBJ2-5, with 8 positions matching TRBD1. The CDR3 is 15 residues long. Trimming at V came to 4 bases and at J to 1 base, leaving 6 bases not matched to a gene. Germline assignment: CDR1 SGHNT and CDR2 YYREEE (reference sequence). The chain's CDR3 is CASSQDRGFQETQYF. In DNA, the CDR3 is TGTGCCAGCAGCCAAGACAGGGGCTTCCAAGAGACCCAGTACTTC.

The CDR3 spells CATSRRSGVRGYTF. CDR3 in DNA: TGTGCCACCAGCAGAAGATCTGGGGTACGTGGCTACACCTTC. The V and J genes are TRBV15 and TRBJ1-2; D ambiguous. V was shortened by 2 bases and J by 7 bases, with 14 bases between the two germline ends. The CDR3 length is 14 residues. Per the germline V gene, CDR1 is LNHNV and CDR2 is YYDKDF (reference sequence).

This chain links TRBV9 with TRBJ2-2, with a possible D match to TRBD1 (5 bases). The CDR3 contains 16 residues. CDR1 is SGDLS, CDR2 YYNGEE, per germline. Trimming removed 2 bases at V and 5 bases at J, with 16 bases between. The CDR3 nucleotides read TGTGCCAGCAGCGTGTCAACTCAGGGCAGTACCGGGGAGCTGTTTTTT. Translation gives CASSVSTQGSTGELFF.

V usage is TRBV2 and J usage is TRBJ1-1; 7 positions agree with TRBD1. The CDR3 runs 13 residues. The V gene's germline CDR1 is SNHLY and CDR2 FYNNEI. The V segment lost 4 bases and the J segment 3 bases; nucleotides outside the gene matches: 2. The CDR3 loop reads CASSVGQDTEAFF. The CDR3 coding sequence is TGTGCCAGCAGTGTCGGACAGGACACTGAAGCTTTCTTT.